This T cell receptor (beta chain) comes out of a study of blood T cells in healthy people across ages. Study outcomes and limitations: Reliance upon unsorted PBMCs precluded definitive naive versus antigen-experienced comparison.

Peripheral blood was drawn, about 9.7 milliliters per donor. Details on this clonotype: Its antigen is not identified.

The V gene's germline CDR1 is LNHNV and CDR2 YYDKDF (reference sequence). This CDR3 has 13 amino acids. Between the trimmed V and J ends, which lost 8 bases and 1 base, there was a span of 11 bases. Alongside a J-beta primer mix, a sample-barcoded 5' primer served in a second PCR lasting about 7 to 11 cycles. One entry per CDR3 protein, called by TCRdb with MiXCR from the 5' RACE reads. Here the sample spans around 1.5 million distinct CDR3 sequences, approximately 59% being singletons. The specimen sequenced was blood. This clonotype was obtained from a young man in good health. The J gene is TRBJ1-1, the V gene TRBV15; D might be TRBD1 (5 bases). This chain's CDR3 is CATRGAGNTEAFF. The CDR3 DNA reads TGTGCCACCCGTGGGGCTGGGAACACTGAAGCTTTCTTT.